The 10 T cell receptor beta chains in this list originate from one sample, sequenced in a study of T cells after yellow fever vaccination. TCRdb called the 5' RACE reads again in MiXCR, with one record for every CDR3 protein. The repertoire consists of around 330,000 distinct CDR3 sequences, with 3.6% occurring once and the leading ten covering around 24%. The source was PBMCs, collected on the day of the yellow fever booster vaccination. Receptor source: a man younger than 35 who received the YFV17D yellow fever vaccine.

In this sample, this clonotype turned up many times. The chain recombines TRBV6-2 or TRBV6-3 with TRBJ2-7; TRBD2 is a possible D gene (6 bases). The CDR3 is 15 amino acids. The V end lost 10 bases, the J end lost 0 bases, and 19 bases lay between the germline ends. In germline, CDR1 is MNHEY, CDR2 SVGEGT. The CDR3 is CATRRGPSSSYEQYV. The DNA for the CDR3 is TGTGCCACCAGGAGGGGACCATCGAGCTCCTACGAGCAGTACGTC.

This clonotype appeared many times. The chain links TRBV18 to TRBJ1-5; D gene ambiguous. This CDR3 comprises 12 residues. The germline V and J ends were trimmed by 8 bases and 4 bases, with 9 bases remaining between them. Germline CDR1 KGHSH, CDR2 LQKENI. Here the CDR3 reads CASSPPNQPQHF. The CDR3 region has the DNA TGTGCCAGCAGCCCTCCGAATCAGCCCCAGCATTTT.

This clonotype has a count of ten or more. The chain carries TRBV19 and TRBJ1-6; D perhaps matches TRBD1 (5 bases). The CDR3 totals 12 residues. The V and J ends lost 7 bases and 9 bases respectively, with 10 bases between them. Germline CDR1 and CDR2: LNHDA and SQIVND (reference sequence). CDR3 nucleotide sequence: TGTGCCAGTACTCGGGGGGGTTCACCCCTCCACTTT. It codes for CASTRGGSPLHF.

This chain links TRBV7-2 with TRBJ2-1, with 10 bases that match TRBD2. The ends lost 1 base at V and 1 base at J; junction bases unmatched: 10. The CDR3 runs to 19 residues. Germline V lookup: CDR1 SGHTA, CDR2 FQGNSA. This CDR3 reads CASSLVPSPSGGSYNEQFF. CDR3 in DNA: TGTGCCAGCAGCTTAGTCCCCTCACCTAGCGGGGGATCCTACAATGAGCAGTTCTTC.

Only a few counts were recorded for this clonotype. This chain links TRBV5-4 with TRBJ2-2; a possible D gene is TRBD2 (5 bases). The CDR3 loop spans 17 amino acids. Trimming stripped 0 bases from V and 3 bases from J, with 15 bases between. Germline values: CDR1 SGHNT, CDR2 YYREEE (reference sequence). This chain's CDR3 is CASSLGGGGSYTGELFF. The CDR3 region has the DNA TGTGCCAGCAGCTTGGGGGGTGGAGGAAGTTACACCGGGGAGCTGTTTTTT.

The chain is built from TRBV24-1 and TRBJ2-5; 7 bases align to TRBD1. Per the germline V gene, CDR1 is KGHDR and CDR2 is SFDVKD. There are 15 residues in the CDR3. V lost 5 bases, J lost 1 base, and 6 bases stayed unmatched. The CDR3 nucleotides are TGTGCCACCAGTGGAAATGGACAGGTCCAAGAGACCCAGTACTTC. The encoded protein is CATSGNGQVQETQYF.

The table lists this clonotype with many counts. The J gene is TRBJ2-2, the V gene TRBV4-2; perhaps D is TRBD1 or TRBD2 (7 bases each). Trimming left V 0 bases short and J 4 bases short, with 15 bases between. This CDR3 has 17 residues. Looked up from germline, CDR1 is LGHNA and CDR2 is YNFKEQ. The CDR3 DNA sequence: TGTGCCAGCAGCCAAGATGGGAGGGGGCCGGGCACCGGGGAGCTGTTTTTT. Translated, it gives CASSQDGRGPGTGELFF.

This clonotype was counted only a few times. The CDR3 bases are TGTGCCAGCAGTTTAGAGTGGTATACGCAGTATTTT. Translation gives CASSLEWYTQYF. J is TRBJ2-3 and V is TRBV28, with D hard to call. The CDR3 covers 12 residues. CDR1 and CDR2 from the germline V gene are MDHEN and SYDVKM. Trimming pared 2 bases from V and 7 bases from J, leaving 7 bases between.

This clonotype has at least ten counts. The chain couples TRBV7-2 to TRBJ2-5; 8 bases map to TRBD1. V lost 5 bases to trimming and J lost 5 bases; unmatched junction nucleotides: 7. The CDR3 has 14 amino acids. Looked up from germline, CDR1 is SGHTA and CDR2 is FQGNSA. The CDR3 is CASSTRQGRETQYF. CDR3 coding DNA: TGTGCCAGCAGCACCCGACAGGGGCGGGAGACCCAGTACTTC.

This clonotype was seen many times. This chain joins TRBV4-1 and TRBJ1-6; D remains unclear. V gave up 0 bases and J gave up 9 bases, with 12 bases separating them. Germline assignment: CDR1 MGHRA and CDR2 YSYEKL. This CDR3 is 15 amino acids long. The CDR3 region is CASSQDRPRGSPLHF. In nucleotides, the CDR3 is TGCGCCAGCAGCCAAGACAGACCACGGGGTTCACCCCTCCACTTT.